This is a list of T cell receptor beta chains from one sample in a study of beta chain features in type 1 diabetes. The protocol was immunoSEQ multiplex PCR, while the TCRdb copy is restricted to in-frame clones and leaves out a portion. This sample has some 45,000 clones, with 65% to 70% found just once. Material for sequencing was Tregs from blood. The source is a woman aged 18-29 years with type 1 diabetes. The CDR3 runs from the conserved cysteine through the conserved F or W. The D gene is left open where the match is weak. Where a row states a size, it is once, few, many or the class of an expanded clone; other rows omit it.

CDR3	DNA	V	size	J	D
CASSLGQGSGTEAFF	TGTGCCAGCAGCTTGGGGCAGGGTAGTGGCACTGAAGCTTTCTTT	TRBV5-4	-	TRBJ1-1	-
CASSDRVGGQGNINEQFF	TGTGCCAGCAGTGACAGGGTGGGAGGACAGGGGAATATCAATGAGCAGTTCTTC	TRBV6-1	-	TRBJ2-1	TRBD1
CASSSGGAGTGELFF	TGTGCCAGCAGTTCAGGGGGCGCCGGCACCGGGGAGCTGTTTTTT	TRBV6-5	few	TRBJ2-2	TRBD1
CASSPGTSYFYEQYF	TGTGCCAGCAGCCCCGGGACTTCTTATTTCTACGAGCAGTACTTC	TRBV11-2	-	TRBJ2-7	-
CASSEGLQETQYF	TGTGCCAGCTCCGAGGGACTCCAAGAGACCCAGTACTTC	TRBV18	few	TRBJ2-5	-
CASRNPIYNEQFF	TGCGCCAGCAGAAATCCTATTTATAATGAGCAGTTCTTC	TRBV5-1	-	TRBJ2-1	-
CASLDRPYEQYF	TGTGCCAGCCTCGACAGACCCTACGAGCAGTACTTC	TRBV6-6	-	TRBJ2-7	-
CASSQSGTANEKLFF	TGTGCCAGCAGCCAATCCGGGACAGCTAATGAAAAACTGTTTTTT	TRBV4-2	-	TRBJ1-4	TRBD1
CASSLGDIGYEQYF	TGCGCCAGCAGCTTGGGGGACATCGGCTACGAGCAGTACTTC	TRBV5-1	once	TRBJ2-7	-
CASSLPQGLGNTIYF	TGTGCCAGCAGCTTGCCCCAGGGTCTTGGAAACACCATATATTTT	TRBV7-9	few	TRBJ1-3	-
CASSRRAGNSYNEQFF	TGTGCCAGCAGCCGGCGAGCGGGCAACTCCTACAATGAGCAGTTCTTC	TRBV11-3	-	TRBJ2-1	-
CASSSAGTSGRWGLETQYF	TGTGCCAGCAGTTCAGCCGGGACTAGCGGGAGATGGGGTCTGGAGACCCAGTACTTC	TRBV28	-	TRBJ2-5	TRBD2
CSVCYRDRLPISNQPQHF	TGCAGCGTTTGTTACCGGGACAGACTACCAATTAGCAATCAGCCCCAGCATTTT	TRBV29-1	-	TRBJ1-5	TRBD1
CASSKGQGRETQYF	TGTGCCAGCAGTAAGGGACAGGGGAGGGAGACCCAGTACTTC	TRBV6-6	-	TRBJ2-5	TRBD1
CASSFTGVGKNEQFF	TGTGCCAGCAGCTTTACAGGGGTGGGGAAAAATGAGCAGTTCTTC	TRBV5-6	-	TRBJ2-1	TRBD1
CASSFGPRETGELFF	TGTGCCAGCAGCTTTGGACCCAGGGAAACCGGGGAGCTGTTTTTT	TRBV5-4	-	TRBJ2-2	-
CAISDGGQSNTEAFF	TGTGCCATCAGTGACGGGGGACAGTCGAACACTGAAGCTTTCTTT	TRBV10-3	few	TRBJ1-1	TRBD1
CASRRADQPQHF	TGTGCCAGCCGGCGGGCAGATCAGCCCCAGCATTTT	TRBV6-1	few	TRBJ1-5	-
CASILDRVKETQYF	TGTGCCAGCATTTTAGACAGGGTCAAAGAGACCCAGTACTTC	TRBV6-1	-	TRBJ2-5	TRBD1
CASSPLPGQGGETQYF	TGTGCCAGCTCACCACTACCGGGACAGGGAGGGGAGACCCAGTACTTC	TRBV18	-	TRBJ2-5	TRBD1
CASSSWGQGSYEQYF	TGTGCCAGCAGCTCATGGGGACAGGGGTCCTACGAGCAGTACTTC	TRBV6-5	-	TRBJ2-7	TRBD1
CAISEPPGGKSNNEQFF	TGTGCCATCAGTGAGCCCCCAGGGGGAAAGTCCAACAATGAGCAGTTCTTC	TRBV10-3	-	TRBJ2-1	TRBD1
CASSLPGQGPNEQFF	TGTGCCAGCAGCCTGCCGGGACAGGGTCCCAATGAGCAGTTCTTC	TRBV7-3	-	TRBJ2-1	TRBD1
CASSSGQVSEQYF	TGTGCCAGCAGCTCGGGACAGGTCTCCGAGCAGTACTTC	TRBV7-2	-	TRBJ2-7	TRBD1
CASSQDDVNSGEAFF	TGCGCCAGCAGCCAAGATGATGTGAACTCGGGGGAAGCTTTCTTT	TRBV4-3	-	TRBJ1-1	-
CSAGRTDRTEAFF	TGCAGCGCCGGACGGACAGATCGAACTGAAGCTTTCTTT	TRBV29-1	-	TRBJ1-1	-
CASRQTGVINEQFF	TGTGCCAGCAGACAGACAGGGGTGATCAATGAGCAGTTCTTC	TRBV6-5	few	TRBJ2-1	TRBD1
CASSLGRGPTYEQYF	TGTGCCAGCAGTTTGGGCAGGGGCCCAACCTACGAGCAGTACTTC	TRBV28	few	TRBJ2-7	-
CATSRDWSSGANVLTF	TGTGCCACCAGCAGAGATTGGAGCTCTGGGGCCAACGTCCTGACTTTC	TRBV15	once	TRBJ2-6	-
CAISIGLAGGSEQFF	TGTGCCATCAGTATTGGACTAGCGGGGGGGAGTGAGCAGTTCTTC	TRBV10-3	-	TRBJ2-1	TRBD2
CASSQGVAGVFSNEQFF	TGCGCCAGCAGCCAAGGGGTAGCGGGAGTGTTTTCCAATGAGCAGTTCTTC	TRBV4-3	-	TRBJ2-1	TRBD2
CASSSLDRAHEQYF	TGTGCCAGCAGCTCCCTGGACAGGGCCCACGAGCAGTACTTC	TRBV5-6	-	TRBJ2-7	TRBD1
CASSFPRGDTDTQYF	TGCGCCAGCAGCTTTCCGCGGGGTGACACAGATACGCAGTATTTT	TRBV5-1	-	TRBJ2-3	-
CASSPTGQGSDEQYF	TGTGCCAGCAGTCCTACAGGACAGGGGAGCGACGAGCAGTACTTC	TRBV6-1	-	TRBJ2-7	TRBD1
CASSLERTNTGELFF	TGCGCCAGCAGCTTGGAGCGGACCAACACCGGGGAGCTGTTTTTT	TRBV5-1	-	TRBJ2-2	-
CASSLLEQGLGYTF	TGTGCCAGCAGCTTACTCGAACAGGGGCTTGGCTACACCTTC	TRBV7-2	-	TRBJ1-2	TRBD1